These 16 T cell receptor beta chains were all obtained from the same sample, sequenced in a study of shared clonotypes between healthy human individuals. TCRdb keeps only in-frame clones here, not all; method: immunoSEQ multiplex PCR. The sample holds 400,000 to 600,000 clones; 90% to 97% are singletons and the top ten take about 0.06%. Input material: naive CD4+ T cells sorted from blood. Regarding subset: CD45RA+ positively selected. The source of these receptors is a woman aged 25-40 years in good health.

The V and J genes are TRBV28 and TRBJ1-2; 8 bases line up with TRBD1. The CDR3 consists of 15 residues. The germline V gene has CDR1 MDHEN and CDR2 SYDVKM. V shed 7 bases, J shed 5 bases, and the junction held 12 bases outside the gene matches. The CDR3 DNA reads TGTGCCAGCATGACAGGGGCCGCCGAGTCGTATGGCTACACCTTC. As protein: CASMTGAAESYGYTF.

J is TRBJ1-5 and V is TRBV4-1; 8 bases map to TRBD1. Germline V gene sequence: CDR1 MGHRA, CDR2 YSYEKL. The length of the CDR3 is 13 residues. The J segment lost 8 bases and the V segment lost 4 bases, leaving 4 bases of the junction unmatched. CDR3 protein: CASSRKQGEPQHF. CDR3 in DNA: TGCGCCAGCAGCCGGAAACAGGGGGAGCCCCAGCATTTT.

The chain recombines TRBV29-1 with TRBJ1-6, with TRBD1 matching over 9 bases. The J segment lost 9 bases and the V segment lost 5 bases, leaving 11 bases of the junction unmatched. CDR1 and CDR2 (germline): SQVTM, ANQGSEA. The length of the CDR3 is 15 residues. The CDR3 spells CSVSTGTGPSSPLHF. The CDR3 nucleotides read TGCAGCGTTTCGACCGGGACAGGGCCGAGTTCACCCCTCCACTTT. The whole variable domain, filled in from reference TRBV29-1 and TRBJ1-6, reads SAVISQKPSRDICQRGTSLTIQCQVDSQVTMMFWYRQQPGQSLTLIATANQGSEATYESGFVIDKFPISRPNLTFSTLTVSNMSPEDSSIYLCSVSTGTGPSSPLHFGNGTRLTVT.

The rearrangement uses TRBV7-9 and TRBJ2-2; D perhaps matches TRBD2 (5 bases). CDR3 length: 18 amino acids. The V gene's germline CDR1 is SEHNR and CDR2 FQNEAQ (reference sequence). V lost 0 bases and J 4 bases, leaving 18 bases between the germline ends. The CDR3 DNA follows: TGTGCCAGCAGCTTAGCGCGTAGTTCGGCGGGCGGCACCGGGGAGCTGTTTTTT. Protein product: CASSLARSSAGGTGELFF.

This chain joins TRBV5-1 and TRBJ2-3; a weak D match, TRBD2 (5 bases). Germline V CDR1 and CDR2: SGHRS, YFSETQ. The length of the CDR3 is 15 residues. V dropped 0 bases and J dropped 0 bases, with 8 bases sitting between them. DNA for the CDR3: TGCGCCAGCAGCTTGGACGGGGTTAGCACAGATACGCAGTATTTT. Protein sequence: CASSLDGVSTDTQYF.

CDR3 residues: CASSTDRIGYTF. In DNA, the CDR3 is TGTGCCAGCAGCACTGACAGGATTGGCTACACCTTC. The rearrangement uses TRBV27 and TRBJ1-2, with D possibly being TRBD1 (6 bases). There are 12 residues in the CDR3. Germline V gene data show CDR1 as MNHEY and CDR2 as SMNVEV (reference sequence). Deletions cut 6 bases from V and 7 bases from J, with 12 bases between.

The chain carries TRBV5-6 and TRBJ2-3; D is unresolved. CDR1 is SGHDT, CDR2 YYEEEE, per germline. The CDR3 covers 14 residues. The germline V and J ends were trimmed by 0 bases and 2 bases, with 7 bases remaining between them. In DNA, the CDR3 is TGTGCCAGCAGCTTGGTTTCAGTCACAGATACGCAGTATTTT. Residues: CASSLVSVTDTQYF.

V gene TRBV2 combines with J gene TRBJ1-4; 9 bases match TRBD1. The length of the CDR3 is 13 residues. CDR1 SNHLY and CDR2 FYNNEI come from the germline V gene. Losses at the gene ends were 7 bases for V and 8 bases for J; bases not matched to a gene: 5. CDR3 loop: CASTGQGTEKLFF. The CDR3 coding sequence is TGTGCCAGCACAGGACAGGGGACGGAAAAACTGTTTTTT.

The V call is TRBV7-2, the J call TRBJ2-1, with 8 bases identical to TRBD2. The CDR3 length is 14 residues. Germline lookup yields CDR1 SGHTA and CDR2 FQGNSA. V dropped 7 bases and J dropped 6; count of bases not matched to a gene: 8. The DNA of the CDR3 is TGTGCCAGCAACCTAGCGGGTCAAACCAATGAGCAGTTCTTC. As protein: CASNLAGQTNEQFF.

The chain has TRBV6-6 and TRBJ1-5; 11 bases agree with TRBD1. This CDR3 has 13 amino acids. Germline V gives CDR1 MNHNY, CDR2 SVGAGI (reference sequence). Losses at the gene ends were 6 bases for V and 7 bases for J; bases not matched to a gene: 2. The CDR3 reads CASRGQGGQPQHF. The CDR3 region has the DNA TGTGCCAGCAGGGGACAGGGGGGACAGCCCCAGCATTTT.

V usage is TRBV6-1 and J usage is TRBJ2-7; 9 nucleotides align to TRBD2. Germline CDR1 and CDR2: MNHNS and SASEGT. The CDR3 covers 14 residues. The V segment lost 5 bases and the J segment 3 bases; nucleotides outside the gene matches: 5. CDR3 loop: CASSLRLAVYEQYF. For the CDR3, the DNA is TGTGCCAGCAGTTTACGACTAGCGGTCTACGAGCAGTACTTC.

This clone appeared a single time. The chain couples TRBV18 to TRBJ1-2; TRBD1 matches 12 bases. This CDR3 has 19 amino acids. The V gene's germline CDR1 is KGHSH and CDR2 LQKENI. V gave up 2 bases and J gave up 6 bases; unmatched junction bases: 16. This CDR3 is CASSPYLSAGTGGEDGYTF. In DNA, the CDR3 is TGTGCCAGCTCACCATATCTATCAGCCGGGACAGGGGGCGAGGATGGCTACACCTTC.

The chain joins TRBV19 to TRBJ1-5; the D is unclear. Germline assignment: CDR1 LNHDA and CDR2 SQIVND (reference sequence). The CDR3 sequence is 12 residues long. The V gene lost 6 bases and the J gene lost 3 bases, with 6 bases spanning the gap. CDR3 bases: TGTGCCAGTAGGCGTATCAATCAGCCCCAGCATTTT. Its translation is CASRRINQPQHF.

In nucleotides, the CDR3 is TGCGCCAGCAGCTGGGAAAAATTCTCTAGCGGGGTGAGCTCCTACAATGAGCAGTTCTTC. Encoded protein: CASSWEKFSSGVSSYNEQFF. V and J are TRBV5-1 and TRBJ2-1; 9 bases are a match to TRBD2. The germline V gene has CDR1 SGHRS and CDR2 YFSETQ. Unmatched junction bases numbered 16, after V lost 3 bases and J lost 0 bases. The CDR3 has 20 amino acids. Together with reference TRBV5-1 and TRBJ2-1, the CDR3 gives the full variable domain: KAGVTQTPRYLIKTRGQQVTLSCSPISGHRSVSWYQQTPGQGLQFLFEYFSETQRNKGNFPGRFSGRQFSNSRSEMNVSTLELGDSALYLCASSWEKFSSGVSSYNEQFFGPGTRLTVL.

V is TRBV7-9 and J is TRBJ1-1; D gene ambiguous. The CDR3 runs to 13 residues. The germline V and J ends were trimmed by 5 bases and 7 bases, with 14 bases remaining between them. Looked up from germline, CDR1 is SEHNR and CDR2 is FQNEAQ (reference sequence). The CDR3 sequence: CASSDDRAGEAFF. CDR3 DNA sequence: TGTGCCAGCAGCGACGACCGGGCCGGTGAAGCTTTCTTT.

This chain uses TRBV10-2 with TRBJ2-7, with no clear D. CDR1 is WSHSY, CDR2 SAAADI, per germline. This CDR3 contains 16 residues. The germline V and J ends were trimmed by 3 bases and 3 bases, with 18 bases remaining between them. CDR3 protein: CASSEFNDPIFYEQYF. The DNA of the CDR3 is TGCGCCAGCAGTGAATTCAACGACCCTATATTCTACGAGCAGTACTTC.